One sample yielded the 2 T cell receptor beta chains listed below, sequenced in a study of blood T cell repertoires in COVID-19. Profiling relied on immunoSEQ multiplex PCR, and the TCRdb table lists in-frame clones only, not all of them. The sample has 160,000 or so clones, about 85% seen once. Sequencing used peripheral blood. The receptors here all came from a man between 65 and 79 years old who had recovered from COVID-19.

This clone was recorded once. The rearrangement uses TRBV7-2 and TRBJ2-3; 10 bases are a match to TRBD2. V lost 5 bases to trimming and J lost 2 bases; unmatched junction nucleotides: 7. CDR3 length: 16 amino acids. Germline CDR1 is SGHTA and CDR2 is FQGNSA. The CDR3: CASSPYLAGVTDTQYF. The CDR3 DNA reads as TGTGCCAGCAGCCCATACCTAGCGGGGGTCACAGATACGCAGTATTTT. Together with reference TRBV7-2 and TRBJ2-3, the CDR3 gives the full variable domain: GAGVSQSPSNKVTEKGKDVELRCDPISGHTALYWYRQSLGQGLEFLIYFQGNSAPDKSGLPSDRFSAERTGGSVSTLTIQRTQQEDSAVYLCASSPYLAGVTDTQYFGPGTRLTVL.

The chain employs TRBV2 and TRBJ2-5; TRBD1 agrees at 9 bases. The germline V gene encodes CDR1 SNHLY and CDR2 FYNNEI. V was pared by 5 bases and J by 5 bases, with 6 bases of the junction left unmatched. The CDR3 contains 14 residues. The CDR3 protein is CASSTDRGGETQYF. Written as DNA, the CDR3 is TGTGCCAGCAGTACGGACAGGGGAGGGGAGACCCAGTACTTC.